This is a list of T cell receptor beta chains from one sample in a study of ipilimumab plus nivolumab after autologous stem cell transplantation. The table came from immunoSEQ multiplex PCR; TCRdb's copy has only in-frame clones and leaves some out. The sample lists 9,400 or so clones; more than 60% were seen once. Sequenced material: PBMCs, taken in a trial of ipilimumab plus nivolumab as post-transplant consolidation. The source of these receptors is a female donor with multiple myeloma. Each CDR3 is given with its conserved first and last residue. The D gene is left open where the match is weak. Only part of the rows carry a size: once, few, many, or a class if the clone is expanded.

d_gene	v_gene	len	abundance	j_gene	CDR3nt	CDR3aa
TRBD2	TRBV19	16	NA	TRBJ2-1	TGTGCCAGTAGTCCTTCTAGCGGAGTCTCCTACAATGAGCAGTTCTTC	CASSPSSGVSYNEQFF
NA	TRBV28	13	NA	TRBJ1-3	TGTGCCAGCAGTTTTCTTTCCGGAAACACCATATATTTT	CASSFLSGNTIYF
NA	TRBV28	16	few	TRBJ1-1	TGTGCCAGCACCCTAATGCCCCCGGACTCCGTCACTGAAGCTTTCTTT	CASTLMPPDSVTEAFF
TRBD1	TRBV28	14	few	TRBJ2-1	TGTGCCAGCAGTTTATACAGGGGTGAGGATGAGCAGTTCTTC	CASSLYRGEDEQFF
TRBD1	TRBV27	15	NA	TRBJ2-7	TGTGCCAGCAGCGAATGGGGCCAGGGGGTCTACGAGCAGTACTTC	CASSEWGQGVYEQYF
NA	TRBV27	15	NA	TRBJ2-1	TGTGCCTGCAGCCTCGGGGGCGGGTCGGGGCGGGAGCAGTTCTTC	CACSLGGGSGREQFF
TRBD2	TRBV4-3	17	few	TRBJ2-3	TGCGCCAGCAGTTTGCTAGCGGGAGGGCAGAACACAGATACGCAGTATTTT	CASSLLAGGQNTDTQYF
NA	TRBV11-3	14	few	TRBJ2-7	TGTGCCAGCAGCGGTCAGGGAACCTCCTACGAGCAGTACTTC	CASSGQGTSYEQYF
NA	TRBV28	13	NA	TRBJ2-5	TGTGCCAGCAGTTTACCAACACTAGAGACCCAGTACTTC	CASSLPTLETQYF
TRBD1	TRBV2	15	NA	TRBJ2-2	TGTGCCAGCAGTCCCGACAGGGGAGACACCGGGGAGCTGTTTTTT	CASSPDRGDTGELFF
TRBD1	TRBV29-1	13	NA	TRBJ1-1	TGCAGCGTCGAGACAGGGGGTGGCACTGAAGCTTTCTTT	CSVETGGGTEAFF
NA	TRBV11-3	13	few	TRBJ2-1	TGTGCCAGCTCTCGGGACTCCTACAATGAGCAGTTCTTC	CASSRDSYNEQFF
NA	TRBV28	18	few	TRBJ1-5	TGTGCCAGCAGTTTGGCGGGGGGCCAAAGTTATAGCAATCAGCCCCAGCATTTT	CASSLAGGQSYSNQPQHF
NA	TRBV7-3	16	few	TRBJ2-1	TGTGCCAGCAGCCAACCTACAGGGCCGATGGGGAATGAGCAGTTCTTC	CASSQPTGPMGNEQFF
NA	TRBV5-4	14	NA	TRBJ1-2	TGTGCCAGCAGCACGGAGAGGGGTGGCTATGGCTACACCTTC	CASSTERGGYGYTF
NA	TRBV27	12	medium-sized	TRBJ1-6	TGTGCCAGCAGTTTCCCTAATTCACCCCTCCACTTT	CASSFPNSPLHF
NA	TRBV27	13	NA	TRBJ2-7	TGTGCCAGCAGTTTATTAACCCCCTACGAGCAGTACTTC	CASSLLTPYEQYF
TRBD1	TRBV18	14	NA	TRBJ2-7	TGTGCCAGCTCACCCAGACAGGGAACCTACGAGCAGTACTTC	CASSPRQGTYEQYF
TRBD1	TRBV15	15	NA	TRBJ1-1	TGTGCCACCAGCAGATTCCAGGACAGGGGATCTGAAGCTTTCTTT	CATSRFQDRGSEAFF
NA	TRBV11-1	14	NA	TRBJ2-5	TGTGCCAGCAGCTCGACGTCGTGGGGAGAGACCCAGTACTTC	CASSSTSWGETQYF
NA	TRBV5-4	14	NA	TRBJ1-3	TGTGCCAGCAGCTTAAAAGGGTTGGTGAACACCATATATTTT	CASSLKGLVNTIYF
TRBD1	TRBV7-1	14	once	TRBJ1-5	TGTGCCAGCAGCGCCGGGACAGGGGTTCAGCCCCAGCATTTT	CASSAGTGVQPQHF
TRBD2	TRBV4-1	17	NA	TRBJ2-2	TGCGCCAGCAGTCTAGTACTAGCGGGAGTAAATACTGGGGAGCTGTTTTTT	CASSLVLAGVNTGELFF
NA	TRBV4-1	18	NA	TRBJ1-2	TGCGCCAGCAGCCCGTCTCGGGACGGACTCAGGGCTGGTGGTGGCTACACCTTC	CASSPSRDGLRAGGGYTF